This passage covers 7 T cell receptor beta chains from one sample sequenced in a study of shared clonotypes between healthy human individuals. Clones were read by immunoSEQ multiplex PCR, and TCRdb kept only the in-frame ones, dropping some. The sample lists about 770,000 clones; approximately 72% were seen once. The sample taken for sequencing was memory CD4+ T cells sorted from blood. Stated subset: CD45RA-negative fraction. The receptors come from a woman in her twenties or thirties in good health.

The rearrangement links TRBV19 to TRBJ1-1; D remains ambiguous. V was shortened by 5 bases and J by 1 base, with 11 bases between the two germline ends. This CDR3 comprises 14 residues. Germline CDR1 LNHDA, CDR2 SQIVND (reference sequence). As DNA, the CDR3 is TGTGCCAGTAGTGCCTTTAAGGGGAACACTGAAGCTTTCTTT. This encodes CASSAFKGNTEAFF.

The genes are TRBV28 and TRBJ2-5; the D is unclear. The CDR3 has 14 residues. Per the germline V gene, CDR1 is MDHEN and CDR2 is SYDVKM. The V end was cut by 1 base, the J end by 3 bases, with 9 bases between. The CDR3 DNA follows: TGTGCCAGCAGTTTATTGTCCGCAAAAGAGACCCAGTACTTC. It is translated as CASSLLSAKETQYF.

DNA of the CDR3: TGTGCCAGCAGCTTTGGGGGAAGGACCTACGAGCAGTACTTC. It encodes CASSFGGRTYEQYF. The J gene is TRBJ2-7, the V gene TRBV11-2, with D perhaps matching TRBD1 or TRBD2 (5 bases each). Trimming took 3 bases from V and 2 from J, leaving 11 bases between them. CDR1 is SGHAT and CDR2 is FQNNGV in the germline V gene. The CDR3 loop spans 14 amino acids.

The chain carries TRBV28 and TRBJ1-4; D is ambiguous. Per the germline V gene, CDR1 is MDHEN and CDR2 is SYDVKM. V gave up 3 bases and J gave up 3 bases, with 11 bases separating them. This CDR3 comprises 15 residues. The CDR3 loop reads CASSFKAGPNEKLFF. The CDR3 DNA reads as TGTGCCAGCAGTTTTAAGGCAGGCCCTAATGAAAAACTGTTTTTT.

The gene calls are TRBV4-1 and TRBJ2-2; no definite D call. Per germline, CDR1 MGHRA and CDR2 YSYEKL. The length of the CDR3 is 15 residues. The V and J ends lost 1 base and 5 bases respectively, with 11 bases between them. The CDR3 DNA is TGCGCCAGCAGCCAAGGAGAGGCGCGTACCGGGGAGCTGTTTTTT. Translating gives CASSQGEARTGELFF.

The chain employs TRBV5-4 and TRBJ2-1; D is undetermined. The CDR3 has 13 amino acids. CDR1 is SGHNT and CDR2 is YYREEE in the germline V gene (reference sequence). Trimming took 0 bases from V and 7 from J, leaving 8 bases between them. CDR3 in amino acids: CASSLGQKNEQFF. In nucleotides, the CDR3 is TGTGCCAGCAGCTTGGGTCAGAAGAATGAGCAGTTCTTC.

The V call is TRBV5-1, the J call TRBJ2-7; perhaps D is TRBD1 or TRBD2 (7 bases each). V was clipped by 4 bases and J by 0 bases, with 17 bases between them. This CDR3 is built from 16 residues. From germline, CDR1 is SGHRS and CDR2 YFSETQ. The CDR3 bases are TGCGCCAGCAGCCCGGGGGGACAGCCGAGCTCCTACGAGCAGTACTTC. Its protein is CASSPGGQPSSYEQYF.